Sequencing of this TCR beta chain was carried out in a study of T cell responses to AZD1222 COVID-19 vaccine. Study-wide results and limits: Clonal diversity may have been underestimated in mostly white British donors. Following two doses of AZD1222, Spike-specific TCR breadth and depth rose. Just 5 to 7 people given AZD1222 tested seropositive at baseline.

This table comes from immunoSEQ multiplex PCR, and its TCRdb copy is limited to in-frame clones, with some not included. The sample shows about 160,000 clones, 94% of them seen only once. A remark on this clone: What it recognizes is unknown.

The germline gives CDR1 SGHKS, CDR2 YYEKEE (reference sequence). Between the trimmed V and J ends, which lost 3 bases and 6 bases, there was a span of 9 bases. The CDR3 covers 13 residues. The source material was peripheral blood, sampled on day 0 of AZD1222 vaccination. The V call is TRBV5-5, the J call TRBJ2-2, with a possible D match to TRBD2 (6 bases). The clonotype comes from an adult in good health. The CDR3 DNA reads as TGTGCCAGCAGCTGGGGACTGGCCGGGGAGCTGTTTTTT. It is translated as CASSWGLAGELFF.